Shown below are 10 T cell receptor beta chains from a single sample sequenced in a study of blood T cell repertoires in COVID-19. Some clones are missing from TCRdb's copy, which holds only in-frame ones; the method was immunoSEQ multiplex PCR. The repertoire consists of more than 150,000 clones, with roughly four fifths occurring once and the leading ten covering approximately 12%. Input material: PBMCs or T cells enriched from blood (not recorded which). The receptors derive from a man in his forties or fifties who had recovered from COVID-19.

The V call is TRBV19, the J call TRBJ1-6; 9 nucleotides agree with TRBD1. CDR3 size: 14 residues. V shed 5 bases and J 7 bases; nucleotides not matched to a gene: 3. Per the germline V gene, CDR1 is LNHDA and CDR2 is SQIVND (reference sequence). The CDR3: CASSYGQGNSPLHF. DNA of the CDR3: TGTGCCAGTAGTTATGGACAGGGGAATTCACCCCTCCACTTT.

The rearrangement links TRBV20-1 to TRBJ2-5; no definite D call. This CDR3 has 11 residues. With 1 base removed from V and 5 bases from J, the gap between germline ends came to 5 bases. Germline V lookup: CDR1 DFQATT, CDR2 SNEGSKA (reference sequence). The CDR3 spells CSARGRETQYF. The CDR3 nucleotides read TGCAGTGCTAGAGGGCGGGAGACCCAGTACTTC.

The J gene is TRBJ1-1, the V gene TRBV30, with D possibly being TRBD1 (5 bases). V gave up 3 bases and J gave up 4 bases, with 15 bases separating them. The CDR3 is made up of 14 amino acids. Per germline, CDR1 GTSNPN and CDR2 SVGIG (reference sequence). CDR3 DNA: TGTGCCTGGAGAGTCCGATCCGGGGGCACTGAAGCTTTCTTT. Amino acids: CAWRVRSGGTEAFF. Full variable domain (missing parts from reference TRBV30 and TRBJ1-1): SQTIHQWPATLVQPVGSPLSLECTVEGTSNPNLYWYRQAAGRGLQLLFYSVGIGQISSEVPQNLSASRPQDRQFILSSKKLLLSDSGFYLCAWRVRSGGTEAFFGQGTRLTVV.

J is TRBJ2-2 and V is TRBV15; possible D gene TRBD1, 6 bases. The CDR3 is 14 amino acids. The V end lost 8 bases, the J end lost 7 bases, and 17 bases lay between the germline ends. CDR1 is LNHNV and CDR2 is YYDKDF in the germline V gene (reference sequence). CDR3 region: CATGLGGVGGELFF. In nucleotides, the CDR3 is TGTGCCACCGGATTAGGGGGAGTAGGCGGGGAGCTGTTTTTT.

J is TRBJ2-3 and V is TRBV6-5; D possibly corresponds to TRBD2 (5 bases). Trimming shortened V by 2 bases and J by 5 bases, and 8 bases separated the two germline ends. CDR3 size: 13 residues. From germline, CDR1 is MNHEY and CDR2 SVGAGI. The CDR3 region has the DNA TGTGCCAGCAGTTACGAACTAGGAGATACGCAGTATTTT. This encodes CASSYELGDTQYF.

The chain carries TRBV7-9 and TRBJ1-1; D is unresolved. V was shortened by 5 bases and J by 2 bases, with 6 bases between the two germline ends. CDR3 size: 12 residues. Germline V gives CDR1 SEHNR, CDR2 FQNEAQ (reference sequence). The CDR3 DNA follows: TGTGCCAGCAGCCCCTCCAACACTGAAGCTTTCTTT. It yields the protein CASSPSNTEAFF.

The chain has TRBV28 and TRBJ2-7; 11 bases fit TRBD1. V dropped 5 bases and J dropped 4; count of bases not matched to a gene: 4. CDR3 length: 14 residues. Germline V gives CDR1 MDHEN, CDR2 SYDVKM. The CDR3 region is CASSRTGGLYEQYF. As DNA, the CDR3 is TGTGCCAGCAGTCGGACAGGGGGCTTGTACGAGCAGTACTTC.

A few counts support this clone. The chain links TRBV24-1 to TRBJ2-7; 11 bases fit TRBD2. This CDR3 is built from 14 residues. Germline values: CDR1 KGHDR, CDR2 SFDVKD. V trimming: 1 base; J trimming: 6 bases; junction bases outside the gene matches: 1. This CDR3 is CATSDFTSGSEQYF. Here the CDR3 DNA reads TGTGCCACCAGTGATTTCACTAGCGGGAGCGAGCAGTACTTC.

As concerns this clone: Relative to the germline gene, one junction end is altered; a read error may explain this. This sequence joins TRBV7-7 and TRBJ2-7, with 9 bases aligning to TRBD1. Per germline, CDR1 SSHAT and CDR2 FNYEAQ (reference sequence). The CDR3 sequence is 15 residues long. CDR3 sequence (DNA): TGTGCTAGCAGCTTAGGGACAGGGATAAGGTACGAGCAGTACTTC. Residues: CASSLGTGIRYEQYF.

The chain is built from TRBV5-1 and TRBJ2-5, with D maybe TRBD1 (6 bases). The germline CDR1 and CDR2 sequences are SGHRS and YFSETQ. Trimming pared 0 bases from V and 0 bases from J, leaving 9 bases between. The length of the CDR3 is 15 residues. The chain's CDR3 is CASSLGTVYQETQYF. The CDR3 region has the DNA TGCGCCAGCAGCTTGGGGACAGTGTACCAAGAGACCCAGTACTTC.